This T cell receptor beta chain is from a study of blood T cells in healthy people across ages. Study as a whole: About one barcoded beta molecule per two T cells came from capture by template switching.

In this sample, this clonotype turned up a few times. A minimum of 6.5 million PBMCs was isolated per sample. The CDR3 sequence is 16 residues long. Trimming removed 5 bases from V and 4 bases from J, with 15 bases in between. CDR1 and CDR2 (germline): MDHEN, SYDVKM. The use of a sample-barcoded 5' primer and a J-beta primer mix characterized a second PCR of about 7 to 12 cycles. TCRdb itself ran the 5' RACE reads through MiXCR, one entry per CDR3 protein. The sample carries around 1,900,000 distinct CDR3 sequences, around 42% recorded once. The chain joins TRBV28 to TRBJ1-6; D is uncertain. This clonotype was sampled from a human donor in good health. Sequenced material: blood. The CDR3 sequence: CASSPKLYRYNSPLHF. In DNA form, the CDR3 reads TGTGCCAGCAGTCCAAAACTATATAGGTATAATTCACCCCTCCACTTT.